Presented here are 25 T cell receptor beta chains from one specimen sequenced in a study of control samples from healthy donors and cancer patients. Repertoires were generated with immunoSEQ multiplex PCR, while TCRdb's copy carries only in-frame clones and drops some. Of under 15,000 clones listed, approximately 93% are singletons. Sequencing was performed on PBMCs. The source of these receptors is an elderly man with lung cancer.

This chain uses TRBV18 with TRBJ2-3, with D possibly being TRBD2 (6 bases). The CDR3 runs to 15 residues. Trimming removed 1 base from V and 6 bases from J, with 14 bases in between. Germline CDR1 and CDR2: KGHSH and LQKENI. CDR3 DNA sequence: TGTGCCAGCTCACCACGGCAGGGAGGAACCGATACGCAGTATTTT. Amino acids: CASSPRQGGTDTQYF.

This rearrangement joins TRBV5-1 to TRBJ2-3; weak D call: TRBD2 (7 bases). The CDR3 sequence is 16 residues long. CDR1 is SGHRS and CDR2 is YFSETQ in the germline V gene. Trimming stripped 0 bases from V and 2 bases from J, with 13 bases between. The CDR3 loop reads CASSLAARGPTDTQYF. The CDR3 DNA follows: TGCGCCAGCAGCTTGGCCGCGCGGGGGCCCACAGATACGCAGTATTTT.

This clone was recorded once. The genes are TRBV12-5 and TRBJ1-2; tentatively, D is TRBD1 (5 bases). Germline CDR1 is LGHNT and CDR2 is FRNRAP. The length of the CDR3 is 17 residues. Trimming shortened V by 0 bases and J by 2 bases, and 16 bases separated the two germline ends. The chain's CDR3 is CASGLVPPRGANYGYTF. The CDR3 nucleotides are TGTGCTAGTGGTTTGGTACCCCCACGAGGGGCCAACTATGGCTACACCTTC.

This clone was seen just once. This chain joins TRBV12-3 or TRBV12-4 and TRBJ1-5; D is unclear. The CDR3 consists of 13 residues. Trimming shortened V by 3 bases and J by 7 bases, and 10 bases separated the two germline ends. CDR3 coding DNA: TGTGCCAGCAGTTTCAAGGCCGGACAGCCCCAGCATTTT. Translation gives CASSFKAGQPQHF.

Turning to this clone: One end of the junction does not line up with germline, which may come from a read error. V gene TRBV4-1 combines with J gene TRBJ2-1; possibly TRBD2 for D (6 bases). This CDR3 spans 15 amino acids. Germline V gene lookup returns CDR1 MGHRA and CDR2 YSYEKL. The CDR3 DNA follows: TGCGCCAGCAGCCAAGGCGAAGGGACTCCAAGAAGCTCCCTCTTC. It is translated as CASSQGEGTPRSSLF.

This chain uses TRBV5-1 with TRBJ1-3; 7 nucleotides agree with TRBD1. The germline V gene has CDR1 SGHRS and CDR2 YFSETQ. The CDR3 is 16 residues long. The J segment lost 0 bases and the V segment lost 3 bases, leaving 6 bases of the junction unmatched. The CDR3 sequence is CASSWGTVFSGNTIYF. The CDR3 DNA sequence: TGCGCCAGCAGCTGGGGGACAGTTTTCTCTGGAAACACCATATATTTT.

The chain employs TRBV7-9 and TRBJ2-5, with unresolved D. This CDR3 is 12 amino acids long. V gave up 1 base and J gave up 4 bases, with 4 bases separating them. Germline lookup yields CDR1 SEHNR and CDR2 FQNEAQ (reference sequence). The CDR3 here is CASSLVGETQYF. The CDR3 coding sequence is TGTGCCAGCAGCTTAGTGGGAGAGACCCAGTACTTC.

V and J are TRBV28 and TRBJ2-7; tentatively, D is TRBD1 (6 bases). Looked up from germline, CDR1 is MDHEN and CDR2 is SYDVKM. V lost 5 bases and J lost 6, with 23 bases in between. The CDR3 totals 16 residues. The CDR3: CASSPNPGQTPLEQYV. In DNA form, the CDR3 reads TGTGCCAGCAGTCCAAATCCAGGACAGACACCTCTCGAGCAGTACGTC.

This sequence joins TRBV19 and TRBJ1-5, with TRBD1 identical over 7 bases. The CDR3 runs 14 residues. Germline CDR1 LNHDA, CDR2 SQIVND (reference sequence). J gave up 5 bases and V 0 bases, and 1 base lay outside the gene matches. The CDR3 DNA reads as TGTGCCAGTAGTATAGAGCAGGGGGATCAGCCCCAGCATTTT. Its translation: CASSIEQGDQPQHF.

This chain connects TRBV9 to TRBJ2-5; D not certain. The germline CDR1 and CDR2 sequences are SGDLS and YYNGEE. This CDR3 is 13 amino acids long. The V end was cut by 0 bases, the J end by 5 bases, with 8 bases between. The CDR3 is CASSVVYWETQYF. The CDR3 nucleotides read TGTGCCAGCAGCGTAGTCTATTGGGAGACCCAGTACTTC.

The sample holds one count of this clone. The chain couples TRBV7-9 to TRBJ1-1; D is unresolved. Germline assignment: CDR1 SEHNR and CDR2 FQNEAQ (reference sequence). CDR3 length: 14 amino acids. V lost 6 bases and J 0 bases, leaving 11 bases between the germline ends. The CDR3 DNA reads TGTGCCAGCAGACCCGACATTCTGAACACTGAAGCTTTCTTT. Translation gives CASRPDILNTEAFF.

The rearrangement uses TRBV5-8 and TRBJ1-1; 11 bases map to TRBD1. Germline trimming cut 3 bases from V and 10 bases from J; bases unmatched to any gene: 5. The germline V gene has CDR1 SGHTS and CDR2 YDEGEE. This CDR3 has 13 residues. The chain's CDR3 is CASSSDRGLRAFF. The CDR3 DNA sequence: TGTGCCAGCAGCTCGGACAGGGGGCTCCGAGCTTTCTTT.

This chain links TRBV5-4 with TRBJ2-2; D might be TRBD2 (7 bases). V lost 0 bases, J lost 3 bases, and 12 bases lay in between. CDR1 is SGHNT and CDR2 is YYREEE in the germline V gene (reference sequence). The CDR3 is 16 amino acids. CDR3 amino acids: CASSLARGADTGELFF. DNA for the CDR3: TGTGCCAGCAGCTTGGCCCGGGGGGCGGACACCGGGGAGCTGTTTTTT.

V is TRBV18 and J is TRBJ2-3; possibly TRBD2 for D (6 bases). The CDR3 has 14 amino acids. V was pared by 4 bases and J by 3 bases, with 11 bases between. The V gene's germline CDR1 is KGHSH and CDR2 LQKENI. The CDR3 spells CASSRVGGTDTQYF. CDR3 bases: TGTGCCAGCTCACGAGTCGGGGGTACAGATACGCAGTATTTT.

This clone came up once. The chain joins TRBV5-1 to TRBJ2-5; 12 positions match TRBD1. The V and J ends lost 2 bases and 5 bases, in that order; junction bases with no gene match: 10. Germline-derived CDR1 and CDR2 are SGHRS and YFSETQ. The CDR3 consists of 17 residues. In nucleotides, the CDR3 is TGCGCCAGCAGCTTCCAGCCCGGGACAGGGGGCGCGGAGACCCAGTACTTC. This gives the protein CASSFQPGTGGAETQYF.

This sequence joins TRBV7-6 and TRBJ2-2; TRBD1 matches at 10 bases. Germline V gene sequence: CDR1 SGHVS, CDR2 FNYEAQ. After removal of 5 bases from V and 3 bases from J, the junction contained 6 bases not matched to a gene. CDR3 length: 16 amino acids. This CDR3 is CASSVPGQGYTGELFF. The CDR3 nucleotides read TGTGCCAGCAGCGTACCGGGACAGGGGTACACCGGGGAGCTGTTTTTT.

The gene calls are TRBV15 and TRBJ2-1; TRBD1 matches 9 bases. CDR3 size: 13 residues. Germline-derived CDR1 and CDR2 are LNHNV and YYDKDF (reference sequence). J was trimmed by 15 bases and V by 4 bases; bases with no gene match: 10. The CDR3 sequence is CATSIPQGQGPFF. In DNA, the CDR3 is TGTGCCACCAGCATCCCCCAGGGACAGGGTCCGTTCTTC. The full variable domain, its missing parts supplied by reference TRBV15 and TRBJ2-1, is DAMVIQNPRYQVTQFGKPVTLSCSQTLNHNVMYWYQQKSSQAPKLLFHYYDKDFNNEADTPDNFQSRRPNTSFCFLDIRSPGLGDTAMYLCATSIPQGQGPFFGPGTRLTVL.

This clone appeared a few times. The chain uses TRBV7-9 and TRBJ1-1, with a tentative D call TRBD1 (5 bases). CDR1 SEHNR and CDR2 FQNEAQ come from the germline V gene (reference sequence). This CDR3 comprises 11 residues. V lost 11 bases, J lost 7 bases, and 14 bases lay in between. The DNA for the CDR3 is TGTGCCGGGGGGGGAGGAAATGAAGCTTTCTTT. Protein sequence: CAGGGGNEAFF.

The table lists this clone with a count of one. The J gene is TRBJ1-6, the V gene TRBV4-1; perhaps TRBD1 as D (6 bases). The CDR3 contains 17 residues. Trimming left V 3 bases short and J 9 bases short, with 21 bases between. CDR1 and CDR2 from the germline V gene are MGHRA and YSYEKL. The CDR3, as DNA: TGCGCCAGCAGCCAGGAGAACAGGGATTCTTGGGGTTCACCCCTCCACTTT. Protein sequence: CASSQENRDSWGSPLHF.

The genes are TRBV28 and TRBJ2-7; no definite D call. Trimming stripped 6 bases from V and 2 bases from J, with 14 bases between. The CDR3 loop spans 14 amino acids. Germline loops: CDR1 MDHEN, CDR2 SYDVKM. The CDR3 loop reads CASSLPGGTYEQYV. DNA of the CDR3: TGTGCCAGCAGCCTCCCCGGCGGCACCTACGAGCAGTACGTC.

This sequence joins TRBV7-9 and TRBJ2-3; 8 nucleotides match TRBD1. CDR1 and CDR2 from the germline V gene are SEHNR and FQNEAQ (reference sequence). With 6 bases clipped from V and 6 bases from J, the junction kept 2 bases outside the gene matches. The CDR3 has 12 amino acids. The CDR3, as DNA: TGTGCCAGCAGTCGGGACAGGGATACGCAGTATTTT. Its protein product is CASSRDRDTQYF.

This chain uses TRBV6-5 with TRBJ1-2; perhaps TRBD1 as D (5 bases). This CDR3 spans 16 amino acids. Trimming pared 0 bases from V and 4 bases from J, leaving 15 bases between. Germline lookup yields CDR1 MNHEY and CDR2 SVGAGI. The CDR3 region is CASSYSKIPGPYGYTF. CDR3 in DNA: TGTGCCAGCAGTTACTCGAAGATACCGGGGCCCTATGGCTACACCTTC.

The genes are TRBV28 and TRBJ2-3; 8 positions agree with TRBD2. CDR3 size: 16 residues. Trimming at V came to 3 bases and at J to 3 bases, leaving 8 bases not matched to a gene. Germline V gene lookup returns CDR1 MDHEN and CDR2 SYDVKM. The CDR3 loop reads CASSFAPGGETDTQYF. The CDR3 coding sequence is TGTGCCAGCAGTTTTGCCCCGGGGGGGGAGACAGATACGCAGTATTTT.

The chain couples TRBV19 to TRBJ2-3; 11 positions agree with TRBD2. The CDR3 length is 16 residues. V gave up 6 bases and J gave up 2 bases; unmatched junction bases: 7. CDR1 and CDR2 (germline): LNHDA, SQIVND (reference sequence). For the CDR3, the DNA is TGTGCCAGTAGGCCATCACTAGCGGGAGTCACAGATACGCAGTATTTT. Amino acid sequence: CASRPSLAGVTDTQYF.

The chain combines TRBV29-1 with TRBJ1-2; TRBD1 matches 9 bases. The CDR3 extends over 15 amino acids. The trim removed 1 base at V and 3 bases at J, leaving 6 bases unmatched. Per germline, CDR1 SQVTM and CDR2 ANQGSEA. In nucleotides, the CDR3 is TGCAGCGTTGAAGGTGCGGGACAGGGATACTATGGCTACACCTTC. Protein: CSVEGAGQGYYGYTF.